This T cell receptor beta chain was captured in a study of immune evolution from preneoplasia to lung adenocarcinoma. Method: immunoSEQ multiplex PCR; TCRdb's copy keeps in-frame clones and lacks some. The sample includes some 9,800 clones, approximately 90% of them seen just once. This sequence originates from a person between 70 and 80 years old with invasive lung adenocarcinoma. Some clones in this sample may be carry-over from other donors' samples. Source material: FFPE invasive lung adenocarcinoma tissue.

The CDR3 sequence is CASSQSRNGYTF. CDR3 DNA sequence: TGTGCCAGCAGCCAATCCCGTAATGGCTACACCTTC. The rearrangement joins TRBV16 to TRBJ1-2; no reliable D call. Germline CDR1 KGHSY, CDR2 FQNENV. The CDR3 contains 12 residues. Trimming stripped 0 bases from V and 6 bases from J, with 5 bases between.